The clone carrying this TCR beta chain was seen a handful of times. Its antigen is not identified. Sequencing was performed with immunoSEQ multiplex PCR; in TCRdb, only in-frame clones are kept and a portion is missing. There are about 100,000 clones in the sample; around nine tenths occur only once, and more than 5.5% lies in the top ten. These data originate in a study of identifying expanded T cells in peripheral blood. Whole-study results and caveats: Roughly two-week clone count variance significantly increased as total template count grew.

The CDR3 covers 15 residues. Germline-derived CDR1 and CDR2 are SGDLS and YYNGEE. After removal of 0 bases from V and 5 bases from J, the junction contained 5 bases not matched to a gene. The TCR originated in a person aged 18-70 years in good health. The chain carries TRBV9 and TRBJ2-5, with 9 bases identical to TRBD1. Material: blood. CDR3 region: CASSVDRGRMETQYF. The CDR3 DNA reads as TGTGCCAGCAGCGTAGACAGGGGGCGCATGGAGACCCAGTACTTC.